This TCR beta chain comes out of a study of regulatory T cells in long-lasting Graves disease. Study-level background: With positive TSH receptor antibodies and over 5 years of antithyroid drugs, Graves' disease was considered persistent. General study results and limits: Fewer public clonotypes were shared by new patients (approximately 1,000) than by persistent patients (around 2,900). TCR diversity was lower in persistent than newly diagnosed Graves' disease.

With iRepertoire HTBI primers and Arm-PCR of CDR3 regions, TCR beta libraries were built. TCRdb re-called the multiplex PCR reads with MiXCR, one entry per CDR3 protein. Here the sample spans roughly 450,000 distinct CDR3 sequences, about a quarter being singletons. Time point indicated: persistent/refractory GD, antithyroid drugs over 5 years with positive TRAb. The TCR library was made from RNA that had been extracted from PBMCs in TRIzol. Each patient gave approximately 8.1 milliliters of EDTA-anticoagulated peripheral blood. Worth noting for this clonotype: Antigen specificity is unknown.

The CDR3 sequence is 13 residues long. V lost 6 bases to trimming and J lost 5 bases, with 11 bases between them. Germline CDR1 reads SNHLY; CDR2 reads FYNNEI. V gene TRBV2 combines with J gene TRBJ2-1; D may be TRBD1 (5 bases). The starting material was peripheral blood mononuclear cells (PBMCs), obtained when the disease was refractory, from a patient treated with antithyroid drugs. The clonotype originates from a female donor with Graves disease. The CDR3 DNA follows: TGTGCCAGCAGCGCCGGCAGGGACAATGAGCAGTTCTTC. Protein product: CASSAGRDNEQFF.